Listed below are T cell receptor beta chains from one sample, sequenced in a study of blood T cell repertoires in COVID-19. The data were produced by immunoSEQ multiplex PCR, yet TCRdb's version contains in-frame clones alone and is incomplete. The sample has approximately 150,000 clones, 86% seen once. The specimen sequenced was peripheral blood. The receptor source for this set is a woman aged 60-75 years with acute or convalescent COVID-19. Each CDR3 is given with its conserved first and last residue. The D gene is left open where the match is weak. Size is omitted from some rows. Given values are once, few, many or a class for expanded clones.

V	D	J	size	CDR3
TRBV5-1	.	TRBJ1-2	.	CASSQGRVNYGYTF
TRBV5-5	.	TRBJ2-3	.	CASSLDIRTDTQYF
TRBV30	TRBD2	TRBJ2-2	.	CAWMRASGGPGELFF
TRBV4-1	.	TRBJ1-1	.	CASSQALPNGRGTEAFF
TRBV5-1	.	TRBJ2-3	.	CASSLRGGHTDTQYF
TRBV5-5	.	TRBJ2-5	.	CASSLLQGQETQYF
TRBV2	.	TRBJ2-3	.	CASRRGPVTDTQYF
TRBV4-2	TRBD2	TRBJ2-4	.	CASSQEPASAGGGIQYF
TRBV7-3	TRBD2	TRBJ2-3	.	CASSILAGGTDTQYF
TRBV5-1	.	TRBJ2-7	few	CASSPAESSYEQYF
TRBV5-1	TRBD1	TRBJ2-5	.	CASSLGGSDRRETQYF
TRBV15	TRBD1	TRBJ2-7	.	CATSRDRAPKIF
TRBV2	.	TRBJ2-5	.	CASKGLTGQETQYF
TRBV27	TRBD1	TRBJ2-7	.	CASSLGGAVYEQYF
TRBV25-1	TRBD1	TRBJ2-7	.	CASSGPGTGATRYEQYF
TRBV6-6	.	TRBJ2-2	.	CASSYSLVGELFF
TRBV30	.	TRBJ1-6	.	CAWSVREDSDNSPLHF
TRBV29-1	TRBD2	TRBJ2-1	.	CSVGAGGTYNEQFF
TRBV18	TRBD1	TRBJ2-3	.	CASSPRTGGRDTQYF
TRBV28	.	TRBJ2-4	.	CASSLWQGNIQYF
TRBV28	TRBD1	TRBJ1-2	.	CASSLDRDYGYTF
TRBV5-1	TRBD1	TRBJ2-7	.	CASSLEGDRGLWDEQYF
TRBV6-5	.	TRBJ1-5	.	CASKGLGGNQPQHF
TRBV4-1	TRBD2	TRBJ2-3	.	CASSQDPIAGATDTQYF
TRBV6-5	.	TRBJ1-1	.	CAVLNPGGDTEAFF
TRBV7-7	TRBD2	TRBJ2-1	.	CASSLGLGTSVDEQFF
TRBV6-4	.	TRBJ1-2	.	CARKQGPKSGYGYTF
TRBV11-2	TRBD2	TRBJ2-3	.	CASSLGLAGLDTQYF
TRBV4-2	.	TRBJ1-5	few	CASSQDGGADQPQHF